These T cell receptor beta chains were read from a single sample in a study of neoadjuvant anti-PD-1 for oral cavity cancer. Some clones are missing from TCRdb's copy, which holds only in-frame ones; the method was immunoSEQ multiplex PCR. The sample includes 13,000 to 15,000 clones, about 74% seen only once; the top ten take approximately 2.9%. The sequenced sample was PBMCs, obtained after nivolumab (anti-PD-1) treatment. The receptor source for this set is a person aged 40 to 85 with oral cavity squamous cell carcinoma. Both conserved end residues are part of each CDR3. D genes are given only for firm matches. The size field is filled for only some rows; it gives once, few, many or a size class.

v_gene	abundance	d_gene	j_gene	CDR3nt	CDR3aa
TRBV25-1	.	.	TRBJ1-4	TGTGCCAGCAGTACGACAAGCCTTAATGAAAAACTGTTTTTT	CASSTTSLNEKLFF
TRBV5-5	.	.	TRBJ1-5	TGTGCCAGCAGCTTGGCCCCTCGGGAGCCCCAGCATTTT	CASSLAPREPQHF
TRBV9	.	TRBD2	TRBJ2-7	TGTGCCAGCAGCCTTGGGACTAGCGGGATTTACGAGCAGTACTTC	CASSLGTSGIYEQYF
TRBV29-1	few	TRBD1	TRBJ2-3	TGCAGCGTGGACAGGGGGACGGATACGCAGTATTTT	CSVDRGTDTQYF
TRBV19	few	TRBD1	TRBJ2-2	TGTGCCAGTAGTACCCGGACAGGGAGCGCCGGGGAGCTGTTTTTT	CASSTRTGSAGELFF
TRBV5-6	once	TRBD2	TRBJ2-7	TGTGCCAGCAGTGATACCGGGGGGGACTACGAGCAGTACTTC	CASSDTGGDYEQYF
TRBV19	.	TRBD2	TRBJ2-5	TGTGCCACCGGACTAGCGGGAGGTTCCGGGAAGACCCAGTACTTC	CATGLAGGSGKTQYF
TRBV10-3	.	.	TRBJ1-3	TGTGCCATCACCTCCGGGACCTCTGGAAACACCATATATTTT	CAITSGTSGNTIYF
TRBV19	few	.	TRBJ1-2	TGTGCCAGTAGTCCCAATTGGGCAGGAACAAACTATGGCTACACCTTC	CASSPNWAGTNYGYTF
TRBV10-3	.	TRBD1	TRBJ1-4	TGTGCCATCAGCGGACAGGATACAAATGAAAAACTGTTTTTT	CAISGQDTNEKLFF
TRBV30	.	TRBD1	TRBJ2-7	TGTGCCTGGAGTGTTCAGGACAGGGTGTACGAGCAGTACTTC	CAWSVQDRVYEQYF
TRBV11-2	.	.	TRBJ2-5	TGTGCCAGCAGCCAACAGGGACAAGAGACCCAGTACTTC	CASSQQGQETQYF
TRBV10-2	.	TRBD2	TRBJ2-3	TGCGCCAGCAGTGAGAGTAGCGGGGGGATTAGCACAGATACGCAGTATTTT	CASSESSGGISTDTQYF
TRBV25-1	.	.	TRBJ2-7	TGTGCCAGCAGTGTGGCAGGTAGCTACGAGCAGTACTTC	CASSVAGSYEQYF
TRBV5-4	.	.	TRBJ2-1	TGTGCCAGCAGCATCGACAGCTCCTACAATGAGCAGTTCTTC	CASSIDSSYNEQFF
TRBV6-4	.	.	TRBJ1-5	TGTGCCAGCAGTGTCGAGGGCAATCAGCCCCAGCATTTT	CASSVEGNQPQHF
TRBV19	.	TRBD1	TRBJ2-7	TGTGCCAGTAGGGAAGCAGGGGGCGGAACCCAGCAGTACTTC	CASREAGGGTQQYF
TRBV6-1	few	.	TRBJ1-2	TGTGCCAGCAGTGTTCGGGGGAATGGCTATGGCTACACCTTC	CASSVRGNGYGYTF
TRBV20-1	.	.	TRBJ1-2	TGCAGTGCTAGTGCTGGCTATGACTACACCTTC	CSASAGYDYTF
TRBV7-2	.	.	TRBJ2-7	TGTGCCAGCAGCGGCAGGGGCGGCAACGAGCAGTACTTC	CASSGRGGNEQYF
TRBV30	few	.	TRBJ1-1	TGTGCCTGGAGTGGGGCCCCCGTGAACACTGAAGCTTTCTTT	CAWSGAPVNTEAFF
TRBV11-3	.	.	TRBJ2-3	TGTGCCAGCAGCTTGGGGGGGCTTACAGATACGCAGTATTTT	CASSLGGLTDTQYF
TRBV10-3	.	TRBD2	TRBJ2-2	TGTGCCATCAGTGAGTCCGGCGGGGGAAACACCGGGGAGCTGTTTTTT	CAISESGGGNTGELFF
TRBV15	.	.	TRBJ1-2	TGTGCCACCAGCAGATCCGTGGACGGCGGTGGCTACACCTTC	CATSRSVDGGGYTF
TRBV19	.	.	TRBJ2-7	TGTGCCAGTAGTACCAGCGGGTACGAGCAGTACTTC	CASSTSGYEQYF
TRBV27	.	.	TRBJ2-3	TGTGCCAGCAGTTTAGACCGCTACACAGATACGCAGTATTTT	CASSLDRYTDTQYF
TRBV27	.	.	TRBJ1-5	TGTGCCAGCAGTCGGGGGAGTGGGAGCAATCAGCCCCAGCATTTT	CASSRGSGSNQPQHF
TRBV7-6	.	TRBD2	TRBJ2-1	TGTGCCAGCAGCGATCCCCGAGCGGGATACAATGAGCAGTTCTTC	CASSDPRAGYNEQFF
TRBV6-5	.	.	TRBJ2-5	TGTGCCAGCAGCCCCGGAGCCCGAGAGACCCAGTACTTC	CASSPGARETQYF
TRBV7-8	once	.	TRBJ2-3	TGTGCCAGCAGCTTACGGTTCCGGGATACAGATACGCAGTATTTT	CASSLRFRDTDTQYF